One and the same sample provided the 12 T cell receptor beta chains below, sequenced in a study of CD8 T cells in ankylosing spondylitis. TCRdb fed the 5' RACE reads into MiXCR, producing one record per CDR3 protein. The sample carries about 260,000 distinct CDR3 sequences, 15% to 20% recorded once. Input material: blood, either unsorted or a sorted T cell fraction (not recorded which). The source is a male donor with ankylosing spondylitis or in good health (not recorded which).

The V and J genes are TRBV5-1 and TRBJ2-5; possible D gene TRBD1, 6 bases. V was clipped by 4 bases and J by 2 bases, with 9 bases between them. Germline V gene lookup returns CDR1 SGHRS and CDR2 YFSETQ. This CDR3 is built from 13 residues. CDR3 sequence: CASSLQGQETQYF. CDR3 DNA: TGCGCCAGCAGCCTACAGGGACAAGAGACCCAGTACTTC.

This clonotype was counted between two and nine times. The J gene is TRBJ2-1, the V gene TRBV3-1; 7 nucleotides agree with TRBD1. The V segment lost 5 bases and the J segment 4 bases; nucleotides outside the gene matches: 8. This CDR3 region has 15 residues. CDR1 LGHDT and CDR2 YNNKEL come from the germline V gene (reference sequence). CDR3: CASSSRQGVYNEQFF. For the CDR3, the DNA is TGTGCCAGCAGCTCCAGACAGGGAGTGTACAATGAGCAGTTCTTC.

In this sample, this clonotype turned up many times. This chain uses TRBV20-1 with TRBJ2-4, with D possibly matching TRBD2 (6 bases). Per the germline V gene, CDR1 is DFQATT and CDR2 is SNEGSKA (reference sequence). With 4 bases removed from V and 12 bases from J, the gap between germline ends came to 13 bases. The CDR3 totals 11 residues. DNA of the CDR3: TGCAGTGCTAAGATAGGGGAGGCTCAGTACTTC. It codes for CSAKIGEAQYF.

At least ten counts were recorded for this clonotype. V gene TRBV4-2 combines with J gene TRBJ2-7, with 7 bases identical to TRBD2. CDR1 LGHNA and CDR2 YNFKEQ come from the germline V gene. V gave up 2 bases and J gave up 0 bases; unmatched junction bases: 1. This CDR3 spans 14 amino acids. CDR3 loop: CASSQTGGSYEQYV. The CDR3 coding sequence is TGTGCCAGCAGCCAAACGGGGGGCTCCTACGAGCAGTACGTC.

The chain has TRBV14 and TRBJ1-2, with TRBD1 as a possible D gene (5 bases). CDR1 and CDR2 (germline): SGHDN, FVKESK. Trimming removed 1 base at V and 5 bases at J, with 14 bases between. The CDR3 covers 15 residues. The CDR3 sequence is CASSQGPQGFYGYTF. The CDR3 region has the DNA TGTGCCAGCAGCCAAGGACCCCAGGGATTTTATGGCTACACCTTC.

This rearrangement joins TRBV12-3 or TRBV12-4 to TRBJ1-5; D is unresolved. V dropped 6 bases and J dropped 6 bases, with 15 bases sitting between them. The CDR3 totals 14 residues. For the CDR3, the DNA is TGTGCCAGCAGCACCGCTAGGGCCAGTCAGCCCCAGCATTTT. Residues: CASSTARASQPQHF.

The chain joins TRBV5-1 to TRBJ2-2; 13 bases map to TRBD2. The CDR3 spans 15 residues. V shed 5 bases and J 6 bases; nucleotides not matched to a gene: 4. Germline assignment: CDR1 SGHRS and CDR2 YFSETQ. The chain's CDR3 is CASSGLAGASGELFF. DNA of the CDR3: TGCGCCAGCAGTGGACTAGCGGGAGCGTCCGGGGAGCTGTTTTTT.

The chain employs TRBV6-1 and TRBJ2-5; unclear D gene. This CDR3 has 12 amino acids. V was trimmed by 5 bases and J by 5 bases, leaving 9 bases between them. CDR1 and CDR2 (germline): MNHNS, SASEGT. CDR3 in DNA: TGTGCCAGCAGTATGATGGACGAGACCCAGTACTTC. It encodes CASSMMDETQYF.

The chain carries TRBV5-1 and TRBJ2-3; 13 bases align to TRBD2. The CDR3 extends over 19 amino acids. The germline V gene encodes CDR1 SGHRS and CDR2 YFSETQ. V shed 1 base and J 0 bases; nucleotides not matched to a gene: 8. The CDR3 coding sequence is TGCGCCAGCAGCTTGTGGCCGGGGACTAGCGGGGATAGCACAGATACGCAGTATTTT. Residues: CASSLWPGTSGDSTDTQYF.

The J gene is TRBJ1-2, the V gene TRBV29-1; 7 bases are a match to TRBD1. The V gene's germline CDR1 is SQVTM and CDR2 ANQGSEA. The junction had 5 bases not matched to a gene; V was cut back by 6 bases and J by 1 base. The CDR3 loop spans 13 amino acids. CDR3 sequence (DNA): TGCAGCGTCGACAGGGACCGTAACTATGGCTACACCTTC. The encoded protein is CSVDRDRNYGYTF.

This clonotype turned up a few times. This chain uses TRBV20-1 with TRBJ1-1; the match to TRBD1 covers 8 bases. The CDR3 spans 14 residues. The J segment lost 4 bases and the V segment lost 1 base, leaving 5 bases of the junction unmatched. The V gene's germline CDR1 is DFQATT and CDR2 SNEGSKA (reference sequence). CDR3 in DNA: TGCAGTGCTAGAGCCCCGGACAGGGCCACTGAAGCTTTCTTT. This gives the protein CSARAPDRATEAFF.

J is TRBJ2-1 and V is TRBV3-1; 9 bases line up with TRBD2. The CDR3 has 18 residues. The trim removed 3 bases at V and 8 bases at J, leaving 17 bases unmatched. The germline CDR1 and CDR2 sequences are LGHDT and YNNKEL (reference sequence). DNA of the CDR3: TGTGCCAGCAGCCACCGTCAGTTGGCGGGAGGGGGCTCCGATGAGCAGTTCTTC. It is translated as CASSHRQLAGGGSDEQFF.